The T cell receptor (delta chain) described here comes from a study of gamma-delta chains in newborns, infants, children (dated by TCRdb to the late 2010s). Regarding the research as a whole: According to the title of the study, polyclonal expansion of innate gammadelta T cells immediately after birth is driven by microbial exposure. How innate gammadelta T cell populations in human newborns were shaped by microbial exposure immediately after birth was investigated in the study.

This clone was seen only a few times. The clone's antigen remains unknown. A single base is all that separates this from a far larger clone, so a read error is likely. Other DNA sequences in the sample encode the same CDR3. Sequencing used an Illumina MiSeq. TCRdb called clones from the public reads with CATT, and repeated DNA sequences were later combined into one row. The sample table contains about 3,000 delta-chain clones; only one count was recorded for around 2.5% of them. In total, the top ten clones hold 5% to 7% of the sample. The CDR3 holds 16 amino acids from the cysteine to the phenylalanine. Of the read, only the CDR3 DNA is kept; its 48 bases are in frame from base 1. Per the germline V gene, GEAIGNYY is the CDR1 and EKD is the CDR2.

The chain employs TRDV2 and TRDJ1, with no confidently assigned D gene. Sequencing input: blood. The clonotype originates from a child who was a newborn, infant or young child, either healthy, febrile or measles-vaccinated (not recorded which). The CDR3 loop reads CACDTVEGSGSTELIF. The nucleotides read TGTGCCTGTGACACCGTGGAGGGTTCCGGGTCTACGGAACTCATCTTC.